This T cell receptor (beta chain) was captured in a study of T cell repertoires in cytomegalovirus infection. This clonotype was seen many times. Its antigen is unidentified. Trimming pared 3 bases from V and 7 bases from J, leaving 9 bases between. Germline CDR1 and CDR2: SGHTA and FQGNSA. The CDR3 has 12 amino acids. MiXCR, run by TCRdb on the reads, gives a single entry per CDR3 protein. The sample has 200,000 to 250,000 distinct CDR3 sequences, around an eighth seen once; the top ten hold 1.6%. Findings and caveats of the study: Frequencies of public TCR beta families were cumulated, and this identified carriers of CMV plus the relevant HLA. CMV-specific HLA-C-restricted TCR beta clonotypes dominated the ex vivo response.

The sequenced material came from PBMCs. The chain links TRBV7-2 to TRBJ1-2, with D hard to call. The source of this sequence is a human donor in good health (CMV status not recorded). Some clones in this sample may be carry-over from other donors' samples. Written as DNA, the CDR3 is TGTGCCAGCAGCTTGCCCGGGTTTGGCTACACCTTC. This codes for CASSLPGFGYTF.